Detailed here is one T cell receptor (beta chain). The antigen is not known. The germline CDR1 and CDR2 sequences are MGHRA and YSYEKL. Trimming pared 3 bases from V and 12 bases from J, leaving 17 bases between. The CDR3 is made up of 13 amino acids. The source of the sample is a study of cytomegalovirus exposure and HLA in healthy donors. Whole-study results and caveats: Later analysis placed DRB1 highest and HLA-C lowest in TCR association rates, which differed by HLA locus. Analysis was performed later, and it showed HLA-associated TCR beta chains to be more clonally expanded than equally common others.

In the PCR, 60 Vbeta and 13 Jbeta primers were used. The method was immunoSEQ multiplex PCR; TCRdb's version includes in-frame clones alone and lacks a portion of them. The profile shows 150,000 or so clones, nearly 80% of them singletons. The TCR originated in a man aged 50-60 years in good health and CMV-seropositive. This chain uses TRBV4-1 with TRBJ1-1; perhaps TRBD1 as D (6 bases). What was sequenced was PBMCs. As DNA, the CDR3 is TGCGCCAGCAGCCAGACAGGTGCAGGTATGACTTTCTTT. Translation: CASSQTGAGMTFF.